This T cell receptor (beta chain) was observed in a study of beta chain features in type 1 diabetes. The sequenced template was cDNA made from the entire isolated RNA. Assay used: immunoSEQ multiplex PCR; TCRdb lists only in-frame clones, some missing. The top ten clones hold about 0.011% of a sample with 250,000 to 300,000 clones, approximately 24% of them seen once. This CDR3 has 14 residues. The V gene's germline CDR1 is SGHRS and CDR2 YFSETQ. J was trimmed by 1 base and V by 7 bases; bases with no gene match: 3. This clone was counted only a few times. No antigen is known for it. Overall study results and limits: Across all four CD4+ subsets, people with type 1 diabetes showed modestly shorter TCRB CDR3s. Reduced insertions and increased deletions marked VDJ junctions in type 1 diabetes patients.

The chain links TRBV5-1 to TRBJ2-3; 10 bases map to TRBD1. The sequencing input was naive CD4+ T cells from blood. This sequence was found in a woman in her thirties with type 1 diabetes. Here the CDR3 reads CASWDRGGTDTQYF. The DNA of the CDR3 is TGCGCCAGCTGGGACAGGGGCGGCACAGATACGCAGTATTTT.